The clone carrying this TCR beta chain showed up just a few times. Antigen specificity is unknown. This CDR3 spans 17 amino acids. V lost 4 bases to trimming and J lost 7 bases; unmatched junction nucleotides: 14. This specimen belongs to a study of CD8 T cells in ankylosing spondylitis. Library preparation for TCR beta used quantitative 5'-RACE with molecular barcodes. TCRdb called the 5' RACE reads again in MiXCR, with one record for every CDR3 protein. The repertoire consists of about 220,000 distinct CDR3 sequences, with about 17% occurring once and the leading ten covering roughly 43%. Points from the study as a whole: Within matched ankylosing spondylitis synovial fluid, disease-linked clones were reportedly significantly enriched. Disease-associated clonotypes exhibited CD8+ identity and were relatively infrequent in peripheral blood. Apparently characteristic of ankylosing spondylitis blood was a TCR beta motif (under ten highly homologous variants).

This chain connects TRBV12-3 or TRBV12-4 to TRBJ2-1; TRBD2 matches 9 bases. The sequence derives from a male donor with ankylosing spondylitis. The specimen sequenced was blood, either unsorted or a sorted T cell fraction (not recorded which). The CDR3 sequence: CASSWFQRGAEGNEQFF. CDR3 nucleotides: TGTGCCAGCAGTTGGTTCCAGCGGGGGGCTGAGGGGAATGAGCAGTTCTTC.